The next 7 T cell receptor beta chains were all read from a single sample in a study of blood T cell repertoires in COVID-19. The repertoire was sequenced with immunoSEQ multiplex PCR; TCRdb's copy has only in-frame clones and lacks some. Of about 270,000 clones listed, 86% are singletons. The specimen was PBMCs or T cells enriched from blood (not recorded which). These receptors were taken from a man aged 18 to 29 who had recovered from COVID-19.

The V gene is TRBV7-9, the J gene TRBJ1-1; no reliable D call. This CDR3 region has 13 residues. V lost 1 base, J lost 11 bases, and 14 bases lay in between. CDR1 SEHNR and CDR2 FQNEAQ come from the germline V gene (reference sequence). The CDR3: CASSLGDWAGAFF. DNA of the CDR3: TGTGCCAGCAGCTTAGGAGATTGGGCCGGCGCTTTCTTT.

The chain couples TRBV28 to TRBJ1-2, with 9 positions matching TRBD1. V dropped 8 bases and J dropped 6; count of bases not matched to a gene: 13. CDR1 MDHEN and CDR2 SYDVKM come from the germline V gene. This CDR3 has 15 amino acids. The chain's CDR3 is CASGYNPGTGNGYTF. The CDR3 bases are TGTGCCAGCGGCTACAACCCCGGGACAGGGAATGGCTACACCTTC.

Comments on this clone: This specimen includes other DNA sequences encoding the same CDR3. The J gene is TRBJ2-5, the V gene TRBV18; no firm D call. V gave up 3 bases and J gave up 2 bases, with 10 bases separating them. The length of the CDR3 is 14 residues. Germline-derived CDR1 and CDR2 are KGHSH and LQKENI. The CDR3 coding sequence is TGTGCCAGCTCACCGACCGGGTCACAAGAGACCCAGTACTTC. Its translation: CASSPTGSQETQYF.

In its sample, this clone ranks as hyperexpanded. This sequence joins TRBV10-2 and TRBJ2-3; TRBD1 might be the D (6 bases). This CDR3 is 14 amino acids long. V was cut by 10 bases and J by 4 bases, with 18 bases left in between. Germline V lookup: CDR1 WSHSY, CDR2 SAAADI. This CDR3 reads CATNLGAFADTQYF. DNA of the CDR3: TGCGCCACCAATTTGGGGGCCTTCGCAGATACGCAGTATTTT.

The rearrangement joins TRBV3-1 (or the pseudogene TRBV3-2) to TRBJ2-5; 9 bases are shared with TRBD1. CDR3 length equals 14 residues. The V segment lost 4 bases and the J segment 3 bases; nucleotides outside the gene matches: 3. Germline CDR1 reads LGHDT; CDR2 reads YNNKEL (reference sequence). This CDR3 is CASSPWTGEETQYF. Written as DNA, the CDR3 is TGTGCCAGCAGCCCCTGGACAGGGGAAGAGACCCAGTACTTC.

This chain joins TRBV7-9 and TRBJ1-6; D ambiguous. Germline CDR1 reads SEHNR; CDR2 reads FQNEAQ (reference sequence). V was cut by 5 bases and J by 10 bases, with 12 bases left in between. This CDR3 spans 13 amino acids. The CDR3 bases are TGTGCCAGCAGCCAAGCAGCTAGGTCACCCCTCCACTTT. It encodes CASSQAARSPLHF.

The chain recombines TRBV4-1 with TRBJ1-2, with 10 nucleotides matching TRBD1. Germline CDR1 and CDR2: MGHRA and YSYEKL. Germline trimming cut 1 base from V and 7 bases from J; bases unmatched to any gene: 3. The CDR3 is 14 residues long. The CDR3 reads CASSQGTGGFGYTF. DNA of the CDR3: TGCGCCAGCAGCCAAGGGACAGGGGGTTTTGGCTACACCTTC.